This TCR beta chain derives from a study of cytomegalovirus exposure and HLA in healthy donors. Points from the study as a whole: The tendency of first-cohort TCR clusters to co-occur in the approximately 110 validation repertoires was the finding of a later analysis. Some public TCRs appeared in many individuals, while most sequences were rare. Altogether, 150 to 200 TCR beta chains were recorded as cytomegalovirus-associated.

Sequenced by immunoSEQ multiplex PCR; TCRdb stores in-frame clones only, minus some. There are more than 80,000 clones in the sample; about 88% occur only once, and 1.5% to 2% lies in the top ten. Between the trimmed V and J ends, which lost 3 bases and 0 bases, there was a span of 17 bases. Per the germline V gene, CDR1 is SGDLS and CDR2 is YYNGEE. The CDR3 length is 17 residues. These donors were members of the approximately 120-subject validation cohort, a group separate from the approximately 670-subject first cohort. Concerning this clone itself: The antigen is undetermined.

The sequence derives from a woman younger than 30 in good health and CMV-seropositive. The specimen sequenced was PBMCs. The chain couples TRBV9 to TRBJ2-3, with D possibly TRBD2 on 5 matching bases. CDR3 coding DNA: TGTGCCAGCAGCGCAAGTCCGATAGGGAGAAGCACAGATACGCAGTATTTT. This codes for CASSASPIGRSTDTQYF.